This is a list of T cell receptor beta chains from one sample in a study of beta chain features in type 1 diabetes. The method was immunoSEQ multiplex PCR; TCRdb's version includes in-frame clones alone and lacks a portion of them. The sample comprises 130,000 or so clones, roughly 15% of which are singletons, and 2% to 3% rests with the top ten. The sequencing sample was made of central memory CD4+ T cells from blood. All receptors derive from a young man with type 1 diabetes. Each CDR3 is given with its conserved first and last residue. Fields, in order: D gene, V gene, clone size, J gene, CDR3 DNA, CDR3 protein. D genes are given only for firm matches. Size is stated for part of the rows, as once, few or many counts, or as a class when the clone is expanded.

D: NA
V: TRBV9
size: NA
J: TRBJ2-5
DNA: TGTGCCAGCAGCGTAGATACTGGGACCCAGTACTTC
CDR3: CASSVDTGTQYF

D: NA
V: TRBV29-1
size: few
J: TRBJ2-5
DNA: TGCAGCGTAAGACCTCAAACTCTGACAGGGAGGCGAGAGACCCAGTACTTC
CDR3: CSVRPQTLTGRRETQYF

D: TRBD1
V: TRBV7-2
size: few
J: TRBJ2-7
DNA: TGTGCCAGCAGACAACAGGGGCGAGCCTACGAGCAGTACTTC
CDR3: CASRQQGRAYEQYF

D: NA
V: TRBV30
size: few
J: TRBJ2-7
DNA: TGTGCCTGGAGTTGGAGGCGCTCCTACGAGCAGTACTTC
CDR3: CAWSWRRSYEQYF

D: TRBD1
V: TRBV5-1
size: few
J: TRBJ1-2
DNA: TGCGCCAGCAGCACGACAGGGGAAGCTGGCTACACCTTC
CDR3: CASSTTGEAGYTF

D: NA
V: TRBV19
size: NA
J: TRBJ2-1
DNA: TGTGCCAGTAGCCCAGTAGGCGAGGGAAACAATGAGCAGTTCTTC
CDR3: CASSPVGEGNNEQFF

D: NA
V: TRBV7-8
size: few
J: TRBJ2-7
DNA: TGTGCCAGCAGCTTAAGGTCCAACGAGCAGTACTTC
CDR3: CASSLRSNEQYF

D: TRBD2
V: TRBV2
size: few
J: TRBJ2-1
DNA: TGTGCCAGCAGGGCTAGCGGGGGCATAGCTGAGCAGTTCTTC
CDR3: CASRASGGIAEQFF

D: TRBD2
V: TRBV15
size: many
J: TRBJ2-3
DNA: TGTGCCACCAGCAGAGTCCAGCGGGGCCGCACAGATACGCAGTATTTT
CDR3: CATSRVQRGRTDTQYF

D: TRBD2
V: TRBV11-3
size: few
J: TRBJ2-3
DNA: TGTGCCAGCAGCTTAGACCGCGGGGGGCCCACAGATACGCAGTATTTT
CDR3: CASSLDRGGPTDTQYF

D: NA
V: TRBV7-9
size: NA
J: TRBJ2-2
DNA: TGTGCCAGCAGCTTAGCGCGAGACACACAGAACACCGGGGAGCTGTTTTTT
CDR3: CASSLARDTQNTGELFF

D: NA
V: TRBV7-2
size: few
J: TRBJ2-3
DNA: TGTGCCAGCAGCTTAATGAGGGATACGCAGTATTTT
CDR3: CASSLMRDTQYF

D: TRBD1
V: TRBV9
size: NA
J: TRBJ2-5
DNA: TGTGCCAGCAGCCTGGACAGGAGGCGGGAGACCCAGTACTTC
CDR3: CASSLDRRRETQYF

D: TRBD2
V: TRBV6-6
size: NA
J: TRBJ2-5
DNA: TGTGCCAGCAGTTTCAAGACTAGCTCGGAGACCCAGTACTTC
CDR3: CASSFKTSSETQYF

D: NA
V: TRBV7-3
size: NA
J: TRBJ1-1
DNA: TGTGCCAGCAGCTTGGGACACCCGAACACTGAAGCTTTCTTT
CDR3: CASSLGHPNTEAFF

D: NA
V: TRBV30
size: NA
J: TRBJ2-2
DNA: TGTGCCTGGAGTCCTCAAGCCTACCGGGAGCTGTTTTTT
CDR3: CAWSPQAYRELFF

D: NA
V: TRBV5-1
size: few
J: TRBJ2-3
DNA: TGCGCCAGCAGCTTGGCGGTCACAGATACGCAGTATTTT
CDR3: CASSLAVTDTQYF

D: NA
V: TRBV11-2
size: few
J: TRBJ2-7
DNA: TGTGCCAGCAGCTTAGTAGAATCCTCTGGAGAGCAGTACTTC
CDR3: CASSLVESSGEQYF

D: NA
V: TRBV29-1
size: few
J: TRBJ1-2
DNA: TGCAGCGTTGCGAGTATCTATGGCTACACCTTC
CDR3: CSVASIYGYTF

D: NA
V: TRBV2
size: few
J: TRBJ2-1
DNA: TGTGCCAGCAGGGCGGGGTTCGAGGGTGATGAGCAGTTCTTC
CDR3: CASRAGFEGDEQFF

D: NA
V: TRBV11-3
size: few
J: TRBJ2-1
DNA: TGTGCCAGCGCTAAGGGGGGCCGCAATGAGCAGTTCTTC
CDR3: CASAKGGRNEQFF

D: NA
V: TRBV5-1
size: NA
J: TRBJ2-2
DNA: TGCGCCAGCAGCTTTACGGCGAACACCGGGGAGCTGTTTTTT
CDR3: CASSFTANTGELFF

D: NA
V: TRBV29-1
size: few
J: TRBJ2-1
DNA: TGCAGCGTTGGACAGACCAATGAGCAGTTCTTC
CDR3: CSVGQTNEQFF

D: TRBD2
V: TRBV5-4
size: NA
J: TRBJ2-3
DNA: TGTGCCAGCAGCCCTCAGCGGGGGCCAAGCACAGATACGCAGTATTTT
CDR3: CASSPQRGPSTDTQYF

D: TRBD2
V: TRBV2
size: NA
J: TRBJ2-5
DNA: TGTGCCAGCATACGCGGGGGGGCCGGAGAGACCCAGTACTTC
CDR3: CASIRGGAGETQYF

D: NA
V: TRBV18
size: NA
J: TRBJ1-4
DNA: TGTGCCAGCTCCCCCTCCGGCACCTACGGGGAAAAACTGTTTTTT
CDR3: CASSPSGTYGEKLFF

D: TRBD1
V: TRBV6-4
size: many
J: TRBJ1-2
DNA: TGTGCCAGCATCCTGGGACAGGGAACTAACTATGGCTACACCTTC
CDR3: CASILGQGTNYGYTF

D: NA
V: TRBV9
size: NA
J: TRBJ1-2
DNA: TGTGCCAGCAGCGCCCCCACAGGGCGCTATGGCTACACCTTC
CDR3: CASSAPTGRYGYTF

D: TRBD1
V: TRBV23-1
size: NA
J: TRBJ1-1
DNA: TGCGCCAGCGGAGGACAGGGGGCGCGGCGAACTGAAGCTTTCTTT
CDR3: CASGGQGARRTEAFF

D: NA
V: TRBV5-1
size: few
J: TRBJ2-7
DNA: TGCGCCAGCAGCTTCTCAGGGTGGTCTTCCTACGAGCAGTACTTC
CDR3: CASSFSGWSSYEQYF

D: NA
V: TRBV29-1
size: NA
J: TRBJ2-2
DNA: TGCAGCGTTGCGGTGGCGGGGACCCTCACCGGGGAGCTGTTTTTT
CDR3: CSVAVAGTLTGELFF

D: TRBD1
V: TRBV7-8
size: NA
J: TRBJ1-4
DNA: TGTGCCAGCAGCTTGGGACAGACCAATGAAAAACTGTTTTTT
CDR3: CASSLGQTNEKLFF

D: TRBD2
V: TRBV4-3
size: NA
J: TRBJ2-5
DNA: TGCGCCAGCAGCCAAGATCGAGCGGGGGGGCTGGAGACCCAGTACTTC
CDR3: CASSQDRAGGLETQYF

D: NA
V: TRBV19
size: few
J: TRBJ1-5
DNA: TGTGCCAGTACCCCGGTTTTCGCAGGGGGCAATCAGCCCCAGCATTTT
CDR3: CASTPVFAGGNQPQHF

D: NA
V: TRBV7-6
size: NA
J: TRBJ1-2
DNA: TGTGCCAGCAGCCAAGATATGGGTTATGGCTACACCTTC
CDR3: CASSQDMGYGYTF

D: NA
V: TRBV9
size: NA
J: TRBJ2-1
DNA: TGTGCCAGCAGCCCTTCTCCCGGGGATGAGCAGTTCTTC
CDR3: CASSPSPGDEQFF

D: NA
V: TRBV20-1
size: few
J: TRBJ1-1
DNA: TGCAGTGTGGCAGAGAACACTGAAGCTTTCTTT
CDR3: CSVAENTEAFF

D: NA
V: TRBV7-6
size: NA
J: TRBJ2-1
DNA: TGTGCCAGCAGCCAGCAGGAGGGCAATGAGCAGTTCTTC
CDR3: CASSQQEGNEQFF

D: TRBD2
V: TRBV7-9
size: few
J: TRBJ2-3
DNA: TGTGCCAGCAGCTTACGTAGCGGGGGGGCCTTTCAGCCGCAGTATTTT
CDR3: CASSLRSGGAFQPQYF

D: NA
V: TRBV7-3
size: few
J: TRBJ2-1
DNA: TGTGCCAGCAGCTTAACGAGTTGGCATGAGCAGTTCTTC
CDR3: CASSLTSWHEQFF

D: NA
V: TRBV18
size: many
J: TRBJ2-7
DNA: TGTGCCAGCTCACCACCTGCCGGGTCCCAGAGCTACGAGCAGTACTTC
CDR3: CASSPPAGSQSYEQYF

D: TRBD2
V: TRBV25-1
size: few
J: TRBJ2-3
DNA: TGTGCCAGCAGTCGGCTTCTAGCGGGGGCCGATACAGATACGCAGTATTTT
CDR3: CASSRLLAGADTDTQYF

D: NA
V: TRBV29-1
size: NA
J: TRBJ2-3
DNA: TGCAGCGTTGAAGGCTCGGCTAGCACAGATACGCAGTATTTT
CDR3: CSVEGSASTDTQYF

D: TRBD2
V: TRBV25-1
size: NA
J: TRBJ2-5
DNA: TGTGCCAGCAGTGTCAGTAGCGGGGGGAAAGAGACCCAGTACTTC
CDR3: CASSVSSGGKETQYF

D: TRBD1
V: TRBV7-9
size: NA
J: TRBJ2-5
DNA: TGTGCCAGCACACACTACGGGACAGGAGAGACCCAGTACTTC
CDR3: CASTHYGTGETQYF

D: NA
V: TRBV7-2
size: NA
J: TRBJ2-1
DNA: TGTGCCAGCAGCTTAGCGAGGGACAATGAGCAGTTCTTC
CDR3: CASSLARDNEQFF

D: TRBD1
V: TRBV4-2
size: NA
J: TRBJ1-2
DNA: TGTGCCAGCAGCCAAGGACAGGGGGCGAACTATGGCTACACCTTC
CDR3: CASSQGQGANYGYTF